Below, 25 T cell receptor beta chains from the same sample are listed, as sequenced in a study of radiotherapy plus CTLA-4 blockade in lung cancer. This table comes from immunoSEQ multiplex PCR, and its TCRdb copy is limited to in-frame clones, with some not included. This sample carries 32,000 or so clones, 70% to 75% of them seen once, and the ten largest clones take around 14%. The sequencing here drew on peripheral blood, taken from a patient treated with radiotherapy plus ipilimumab. The receptor set was obtained from a human donor with non-small cell lung cancer that progressed on radiotherapy plus ipilimumab.

The chain joins TRBV9 to TRBJ1-2, with D tentatively TRBD1 (5 bases). The CDR3 has 16 residues. Between the trimmed V and J ends, which lost 0 bases and 5 bases, there was a span of 17 bases. Germline CDR1 SGDLS, CDR2 YYNGEE. CDR3 in amino acids: CASSVGGGVDGYGYTF. In DNA form, the CDR3 reads TGTGCCAGCAGCGTAGGAGGAGGGGTTGATGGGTATGGCTACACCTTC.

This clone occurred once. CDR3 DNA sequence: TGTGCCAGTAGAACAGGGGGCGCTGGCGGGGAGCTGTTTTTT. This gives the protein CASRTGGAGGELFF. The chain joins TRBV19 to TRBJ2-2; TRBD1 aligns across 9 bases. J was trimmed by 7 bases and V by 6 bases; bases with no gene match: 6. Germline V lookup: CDR1 LNHDA, CDR2 SQIVND (reference sequence). The CDR3 extends over 14 amino acids. Complete variable domain (other parts from reference TRBV19 and TRBJ2-2): DGGITQSPKYLFRKEGQNVTLSCEQNLNHDAMYWYRQDPGQGLRLIYYSQIVNDFQKGDIAEGYSVSREKKESFPLTVTSAQKNPTAFYLCASRTGGAGGELFFGEGSRLTVL.

CDR3 coding DNA: TGTGCCAGCAGTGAAGTTGGCGGGAGTTCCTACGAGCAGTACTTC. Translating it yields CASSEVGGSSYEQYF. The V and J genes are TRBV6-1 and TRBJ2-7, with TRBD2 identical over 7 bases. Germline V lookup: CDR1 MNHNS, CDR2 SASEGT. This CDR3 contains 15 residues. V lost 1 base, J lost 1 base, and 4 bases stayed unmatched.

The V call is TRBV6-1, the J call TRBJ2-3, with 13 positions matching TRBD2. The CDR3 sequence is 15 residues long. Germline V gives CDR1 MNHNS, CDR2 SASEGT. V lost 9 bases and J lost 4; bases outside the gene matches: 7. The CDR3 sequence: CASTPTSGRADTQYF. The CDR3 DNA is TGTGCCAGTACCCCAACTAGCGGGAGGGCAGATACGCAGTATTTT.

This clone was seen a few times. This chain connects TRBV19 to TRBJ1-5; 8 nucleotides line up with TRBD1. CDR3 length: 14 residues. J lost 7 bases, V lost 6 bases, and 8 bases had no gene match. CDR1 is LNHDA and CDR2 is SQIVND in the germline V gene (reference sequence). The CDR3 is CASSLTGAGQPQHF. CDR3 in DNA: TGTGCCAGTAGCTTGACAGGGGCCGGGCAGCCCCAGCATTTT. Full variable domain (outside the CDR3, taken from reference TRBV19 and TRBJ1-5): DGGITQSPKYLFRKEGQNVTLSCEQNLNHDAMYWYRQDPGQGLRLIYYSQIVNDFQKGDIAEGYSVSREKKESFPLTVTSAQKNPTAFYLCASSLTGAGQPQHFGDGTRLSIL.

The V and J genes are TRBV28 and TRBJ2-4; D gene uncertain. Trimming cost V 7 bases and J 3 bases, with 10 bases left between them. Germline V gives CDR1 MDHEN, CDR2 SYDVKM. This CDR3 region has 13 residues. The CDR3 nucleotides read TGTGCCAGCACCACGGAGCTCAAAAACATTCAGTACTTC. As protein: CASTTELKNIQYF.

To note about this clone: The same CDR3 can be traced to other DNA sequences in this sample. This chain connects TRBV4-1 to TRBJ1-2; TRBD1 is a possible D gene (5 bases). Trimming took off 1 base at V and 4 bases at J, with 13 bases between the two ends. The V gene's germline CDR1 is MGHRA and CDR2 YSYEKL. This CDR3 has 15 residues. Here the CDR3 reads CASSQGTGDLYGYTF. The DNA for the CDR3 is TGCGCCAGCAGCCAAGGTACGGGGGACCTCTATGGCTACACCTTC.

The V gene is TRBV5-6, the J gene TRBJ2-7; D may be TRBD1 or TRBD2 (6 bases each). The CDR3 loop spans 15 amino acids. V lost 5 bases to trimming and J lost 4 bases, with 19 bases between them. Germline V gene sequence: CDR1 SGHDT, CDR2 YYEEEE. The CDR3 protein is CASSLGHGGRYEQYF. CDR3 bases: TGTGCCAGCAGTCTGGGGCACGGGGGCAGGTACGAGCAGTACTTC.

The table lists this clone with a few counts. This chain connects TRBV7-2 to TRBJ1-6; D remains unclear. V was shortened by 1 base and J by 8 bases, with 6 bases between the two germline ends. The CDR3 runs to 13 residues. The germline V gene has CDR1 SGHTA and CDR2 FQGNSA. The CDR3 DNA is TGTGCCAGCAGCTTAGGACCGCATTCACCCCTCCACTTT. Translation: CASSLGPHSPLHF.

The CDR3 spells CASSWGVGTEAFF. DNA for the CDR3: TGTGCCAGTAGTTGGGGCGTGGGCACTGAAGCTTTCTTT. V and J are TRBV19 and TRBJ1-1, with D tentatively TRBD1 (5 bases). V shed 5 bases and J shed 4 bases, with 11 bases lying between them. The CDR3 sequence is 13 residues long. Germline lookup yields CDR1 LNHDA and CDR2 SQIVND (reference sequence). The full variable domain, in which reference TRBV19 and TRBJ1-1 provide the parts outside the CDR3, is DGGITQSPKYLFRKEGQNVTLSCEQNLNHDAMYWYRQDPGQGLRLIYYSQIVNDFQKGDIAEGYSVSREKKESFPLTVTSAQKNPTAFYLCASSWGVGTEAFFGQGTRLTVV.

The chain has TRBV4-3 and TRBJ1-3; D gene uncertain. Germline CDR1 LGHNA, CDR2 YSLEER. CDR3 length equals 17 residues. With 1 base removed from V and 2 bases from J, the gap between germline ends came to 15 bases. The CDR3 reads CASSQGIPPTAGNTIYF. CDR3 sequence (DNA): TGCGCCAGCAGCCAAGGGATCCCCCCTACCGCTGGAAACACCATATATTTT.

The chain has TRBV13 and TRBJ2-1; 9 bases fit TRBD2. The germline gives CDR1 PRHDT, CDR2 FYEKMQ (reference sequence). Germline trimming cut 6 bases from V and 1 base from J; bases unmatched to any gene: 7. The CDR3 spans 16 residues. CDR3 sequence reads: CASSRPSGASYNEQFF. The CDR3 DNA sequence: TGTGCCAGCAGTCGCCCTAGCGGGGCTTCCTACAATGAGCAGTTCTTC.

This rearrangement joins TRBV6-1 to TRBJ2-7; 9 nucleotides agree with TRBD2. Looked up from germline, CDR1 is MNHNS and CDR2 is SASEGT. The J segment lost 2 bases and the V segment lost 6 bases, leaving 2 bases of the junction unmatched. This CDR3 comprises 13 residues. CDR3 protein: CASRLAGTYEQYF. The CDR3 DNA reads TGTGCCAGCAGGCTAGCGGGGACCTACGAGCAGTACTTC.

The chain has TRBV6-6 and TRBJ2-1, with D hard to call. CDR1 is MNHNY and CDR2 is SVGAGI in the germline V gene (reference sequence). The ends were cut back, 1 base at V and 3 bases at J, with 7 bases in the middle. The CDR3 length is 14 residues. The CDR3 sequence: CASSYYGGYNEQFF. The DNA of the CDR3 is TGTGCCAGCAGTTACTACGGCGGCTACAATGAGCAGTTCTTC.

The chain carries TRBV7-8 and TRBJ2-3; D is ambiguous. This CDR3 spans 14 amino acids. Germline CDR1 reads SGHVS; CDR2 reads FQNEAQ. V was clipped by 5 bases and J by 2 bases, with 11 bases between them. CDR3 amino acids: CASSPPGPTDTQYF. As DNA, the CDR3 is TGTGCCAGCAGCCCCCCCGGACCCACAGATACGCAGTATTTT. The complete variable domain, with remaining parts taken from reference TRBV7-8 and TRBJ2-3, reads GAGVSQSPRYKVAKRGQDVALRCDPISGHVSLFWYQQALGQGPEFLTYFQNEAQLDKSGLPSDRFFAERPEGSVSTLKIQRTQQEDSAVYLCASSPPGPTDTQYFGPGTRLTVL.

The chain combines TRBV18 with TRBJ2-1; tentatively, D is TRBD1 or TRBD2 (5 bases each). V was shortened by 1 base and J by 8 bases, with 12 bases between the two germline ends. This CDR3 contains 14 residues. CDR1 KGHSH and CDR2 LQKENI come from the germline V gene. For the CDR3, the DNA is TGTGCCAGCTCACCACAGGGACCTGTGGATGAGCAGTTCTTC. It yields the protein CASSPQGPVDEQFF.

V usage is TRBV28 and J usage is TRBJ1-3; D gene unclear. V was pared by 5 bases and J by 0 bases, with 11 bases between. CDR1 and CDR2 (germline): MDHEN, SYDVKM. The CDR3 is 15 amino acids. CDR3 nucleotides: TGTGCCAGCAGTATGGACGGCAGCTCTGGAAACACCATATATTTT. Amino acids: CASSMDGSSGNTIYF.

The chain combines TRBV14 with TRBJ2-7; 7 bases line up with TRBD1. Unmatched junction bases numbered 8, after V lost 4 bases and J lost 5 bases. This CDR3 is 14 amino acids long. Germline assignment: CDR1 SGHDN and CDR2 FVKESK. CDR3: CASSPPGGFNEQYF. The CDR3 DNA reads as TGTGCCAGCAGCCCCCCAGGGGGTTTCAACGAGCAGTACTTC.

The chain has TRBV28 and TRBJ1-4; D remains unclear. This CDR3 is 13 amino acids long. Germline CDR1 is MDHEN and CDR2 is SYDVKM. The V and J ends lost 1 base and 4 bases respectively, with 4 bases between them. CDR3 nucleotide sequence: TGTGCCAGCAGTTTATACAGTAATGAAAAACTGTTTTTT. Protein sequence: CASSLYSNEKLFF.

The sample holds a few counts of this clone. The chain has TRBV27 and TRBJ2-1; a weak D match, TRBD1 (5 bases). This CDR3 region has 15 residues. The V end was cut by 8 bases, the J end by 0 bases, with 14 bases between. Germline CDR1 and CDR2: MNHEY and SMNVEV (reference sequence). CDR3 in DNA: TGTGCCAGCGGGGAAGGGGTAAGCTCCTACAATGAGCAGTTCTTC. Its translation is CASGEGVSSYNEQFF.

The J gene is TRBJ2-2, the V gene TRBV5-1; D possibly matches TRBD1 or TRBD2 (5 bases each). The CDR3 consists of 17 residues. Germline loops: CDR1 SGHRS, CDR2 YFSETQ. V dropped 0 bases and J dropped 5 bases, with 17 bases sitting between them. CDR3 nucleotides: TGCGCCAGCAGCTTGGAAGCGACTTGGGGGTCTACCGGGGAGCTGTTTTTT. This translates into CASSLEATWGSTGELFF.

In DNA, the CDR3 is TGCGCCAGCAGCCCCTGGACTAGCCGGCGCGAGACCCAGTACTTC. Translated: CASSPWTSRRETQYF. The J gene is TRBJ2-5, the V gene TRBV5-1; 8 bases are shared with TRBD2. This CDR3 is 15 amino acids long. V was clipped by 4 bases and J by 5 bases; unmatched bases: 10. Germline CDR1 and CDR2: SGHRS and YFSETQ.

The chain links TRBV6-5 to TRBJ2-5, with 8 nucleotides matching TRBD1. CDR1 and CDR2 from the germline V gene are MNHEY and SVGAGI. V trimming: 0 bases; J trimming: 9 bases; junction bases outside the gene matches: 9. CDR3 length equals 15 residues. The CDR3 protein is CASSYSRTGSFAQYF. The CDR3 DNA is TGTGCCAGCAGTTACTCACGGACAGGGAGTTTTGCCCAGTACTTC.

V and J are TRBV28 and TRBJ1-1; D ambiguous. Trimming cost V 8 bases and J 1 base, with 14 bases left between them. Per germline, CDR1 MDHEN and CDR2 SYDVKM. This CDR3 comprises 14 residues. CDR3 region: CASQAPAGNTEAFF. CDR3 nucleotide sequence: TGTGCCAGCCAGGCCCCGGCAGGGAACACTGAAGCTTTCTTT.

The rearrangement uses TRBV2 and TRBJ2-1; D is undetermined. The CDR3 is 11 amino acids. Germline values: CDR1 SNHLY, CDR2 FYNNEI. V lost 6 bases and J lost 5, with 5 bases in between. The DNA for the CDR3 is TGTGCCAGCAGCGATAACAATGAGCAGTTCTTC. It specifies CASSDNNEQFF.